This is a list of T cell receptor beta chains from one sample in a study of immune characteristics of hereditary and idiopathic chronic pancreatitis. This table comes from immunoSEQ multiplex PCR, and its TCRdb copy is limited to in-frame clones, with some not included. Counted here are 11,000 to 15,000 clones, less than 75% occurring once; the ten biggest clones make up 14%. Input material: pancreas tissue with hereditary chronic pancreatitis. The source is a human donor with chronic pancreatitis. CDR3s include the opening cysteine and the closing phenylalanine or tryptophan. A D gene is named only where the DNA matches it firmly. A clone size is listed for some rows: how often the clone was seen (once, few, many), or a class if it is expanded.

TRBJ2-6 TRBV5-1 - - TGCGCCAGCAGCCCCGACCTATCCTCTGGGGCCAACGTCCTGACTTTC CASSPDLSSGANVLTF
TRBJ2-2 TRBV7-8 - - TGTGCCAGCAGCCCTGCGTGGACCGGGGAGCTGTTTTTT CASSPAWTGELFF
TRBJ2-2 TRBV19 - TRBD1 TGTGCCAGTAGAGTCGGACAGGGTTCAGTGGAGCTGTTTTTT CASRVGQGSVELFF
TRBJ1-2 TRBV4-2 - TRBD1 TGTGCCAGCAGCCAAGTATTTCGGGACAGGGGGAACTATGGCTACACCTTC CASSQVFRDRGNYGYTF
TRBJ2-7 TRBV28 - - TGTGCCAGCAGTCCACCCAGAGCATCAGTGAACTACGAGCAGTACTTC CASSPPRASVNYEQYF
TRBJ2-5 TRBV7-2 once - TGTGCCAGCAGCTCAGGACAGGGAGGGGAGACCCAGTACTTC CASSSGQGGETQYF
TRBJ2-5 TRBV6-5 - TRBD2 TGTGCCACCCGGGGGGGCATTGCGGGACAAGAGACCCAGTACTTC CATRGGIAGQETQYF
TRBJ2-2 TRBV5-1 - - TGCGCCAGCAGATACGGGTGGGGGAGCACCGGGGAGCTGTTTTTT CASRYGWGSTGELFF
TRBJ2-7 TRBV27 - - TGTGCCAGCAGTCCAAACCTGCGGACAGCGGATTACGAGCAGTACTTC CASSPNLRTADYEQYF
TRBJ1-4 TRBV5-1 - TRBD1 TGCGCCAGCAGCCTAAACACAGGGGGCGGCGGTAATGAAAAACTGTTTTTT CASSLNTGGGGNEKLFF
TRBJ2-1 TRBV30 - TRBD2 TGTGCCTGGAGAATTCCGGGAGGTAGTACAATGGAGCAGTTCTTC CAWRIPGGSTMEQFF
TRBJ1-5 TRBV21-1 - - TGTGCCAGCAGCTCAAGGGGTGGGAATAGCAATCAGCCCCAGCATTTT CASSSRGGNSNQPQHF
TRBJ1-3 TRBV28 few - TGTGCCAGCACCCACCACGAGGTGGTAAACACCATATATTTT CASTHHEVVNTIYF
TRBJ2-7 TRBV6-1 - - TGTGCCAGCAGTGAGGAAACTAGGGCCTCCTACGAGCAGTACTTC CASSEETRASYEQYF
TRBJ2-2 TRBV28 - - TGTGCCAGCAGCCCACCGCCGGGACGGGGGTTAGGAACCGGGGAGCTGTTTTTT CASSPPPGRGLGTGELFF
TRBJ1-4 TRBV6-4 - TRBD1 TGTGCCAGCAGTGAAACGGGACAGGGTAATGAAAAACTGTTTTTT CASSETGQGNEKLFF
TRBJ1-4 TRBV7-8 once - TGTGCCAGCAGCACCCTGGGGAGTGAAAAACTGTTTTTT CASSTLGSEKLFF
TRBJ2-5 TRBV7-9 - - TGTGCCAGCAGCTCCTCAACGACAGGACAAGAGACCCAGTACTTC CASSSSTTGQETQYF
TRBJ2-7 TRBV27 - - TGTGCCAGCAGTTTAACGTGGACGGGGGCCTACGAGCAGTACTTC CASSLTWTGAYEQYF
TRBJ2-1 TRBV30 - - TGTGCCTGGAAGAGGGGTACCCCCTACAATGAGCAGTTCTTC CAWKRGTPYNEQFF
TRBJ2-7 TRBV12-3/TRBV12-4 - TRBD2 TGTGCCAGCACAGCCGGGACTATGGACGAGCAGTACTTC CASTAGTMDEQYF
TRBJ1-1 TRBV2 - - TGTGCCAGCTTTCGGGACTCCGCGAACACTGAAGCTTTCTTT CASFRDSANTEAFF
TRBJ1-6 TRBV7-8 - - TGTGCCAGCAGCTTAGGTCAGGGATTGAGAAATTCACCCCTCCACTTT CASSLGQGLRNSPLHF
TRBJ1-5 TRBV6-5 - - TGTGCCAGCAGTCCCGGACAGACACCTCAGCCCCAGCATTTT CASSPGQTPQPQHF
TRBJ2-2 TRBV19 - TRBD1 TGTGCCAGTAGTCATCTACAGGGGGCCGGGGAGCTGTTTTTT CASSHLQGAGELFF
TRBJ1-1 TRBV27 - - TGTGCCAGCAGTTTTACGGGGAACACTGAAGCTTTCTTT CASSFTGNTEAFF
TRBJ2-7 TRBV25-1 - - TGTGCCAGCCCCCCCATTGGTGGGTTAGGGCACGAGCAGTACTTC CASPPIGGLGHEQYF
TRBJ2-3 TRBV30 few TRBD2 TGTGCCTGGAGTGTGTCTCTAGCGGGAGCAGATACGCAGTATTTT CAWSVSLAGADTQYF
TRBJ1-2 TRBV28 - - TGTGCCAGCAATCCCAATCCCCCAGCCTATGGCTACACCTTC CASNPNPPAYGYTF
TRBJ1-1 TRBV15 - - TGTGCCACCAGCCGAGGACTGACAGGTGGCACTGAAGCTTTCTTT CATSRGLTGGTEAFF
TRBJ2-7 TRBV6-1 - TRBD2 TGTGCCAGCAGTGAACGGCTAGCGGGGTCGAGCTGGTCCTACGAGCAGTACTTC CASSERLAGSSWSYEQYF
TRBJ2-5 TRBV7-6 - TRBD1 TGTGCCAGCAGCTTAATGTCGGGACAGGGCCAAGGGGGTCCGTACTTC CASSLMSGQGQGGPYF
TRBJ2-7 TRBV6-1 - - TGTGCCAGCAGTGATCCCGCAGGGCGCTCCTACGAGCAGTACTTC CASSDPAGRSYEQYF
TRBJ2-1 TRBV15 once TRBD1 TGTGCCACCAGCAGAGGTGGACAGGGCAATGAGCAGTTCTTC CATSRGGQGNEQFF
TRBJ1-1 TRBV28 - - TGTGCCAGCAGTTTATATGGGGGGAACACTGAAGCTTTCTTT CASSLYGGNTEAFF
TRBJ2-7 TRBV2 few TRBD2 TGTGCCAGCAGATCCGGGACTAGCGGGAGATATCCCTACGAGCAGTACTTC CASRSGTSGRYPYEQYF
TRBJ2-3 TRBV29-1 - - TGCAGCGTTGGGTCCTATACGCAGTATTTT CSVGSYTQYF
TRBJ2-1 TRBV2 medium-sized TRBD1 TGTGCCAGCAGTATAAAGGACAGGGGGTTGAATGAGCAGTTCTTC CASSIKDRGLNEQFF
TRBJ2-2 TRBV7-6 - - TGTGCCAGCAGCTTAGCGGGGACGAACACCGGGGAGCTGTTTTTT CASSLAGTNTGELFF
TRBJ2-1 TRBV9 - TRBD1 TGTGCCAGCAGCCGGGACAGGGCCTACAATGAGCAGTTCTTC CASSRDRAYNEQFF
TRBJ1-3 TRBV6-1 - - TGTGCCAGCAGTGAAAGACCCACCCCTGGAAACACCATATATTTT CASSERPTPGNTIYF
TRBJ2-5 TRBV2 - TRBD1 TGTGCCAGCAGAAACCAGGGACAGGGCAGGACCCAGTACTTC CASRNQGQGRTQYF
TRBJ2-7 TRBV28 - - TGTGCCAGCAGTTGGCCAGGGGTGGGGAGGGACGAGCAGTACTTC CASSWPGVGRDEQYF
TRBJ1-2 TRBV6-5 - - TGTGCCAGCAGTTACGACATCTACTATGGCTACACCTTC CASSYDIYYGYTF
TRBJ1-2 TRBV6-5 - - TGTGCCACCAACCGGGACACGGGCTATGGAGGCTACACCTTC CATNRDTGYGGYTF
TRBJ2-5 TRBV5-5 - - TGTGCCAGCAGCTTGATGCCGGGAGAGACCCAGTACTTC CASSLMPGETQYF
TRBJ1-1 TRBV30 - - TGTGCCTGGAGTTTGGGGGACGGAGCTTTCTTT CAWSLGDGAFF
TRBJ1-3 TRBV19 - - TGTGCCAGTAGCTACAACTCTGGAAACACCATATATTTT CASSYNSGNTIYF
TRBJ2-5 TRBV28 - - TGTGCCAGCAAACCGGGCCAGGTGGGGGCCCAGTACTTC CASKPGQVGAQYF